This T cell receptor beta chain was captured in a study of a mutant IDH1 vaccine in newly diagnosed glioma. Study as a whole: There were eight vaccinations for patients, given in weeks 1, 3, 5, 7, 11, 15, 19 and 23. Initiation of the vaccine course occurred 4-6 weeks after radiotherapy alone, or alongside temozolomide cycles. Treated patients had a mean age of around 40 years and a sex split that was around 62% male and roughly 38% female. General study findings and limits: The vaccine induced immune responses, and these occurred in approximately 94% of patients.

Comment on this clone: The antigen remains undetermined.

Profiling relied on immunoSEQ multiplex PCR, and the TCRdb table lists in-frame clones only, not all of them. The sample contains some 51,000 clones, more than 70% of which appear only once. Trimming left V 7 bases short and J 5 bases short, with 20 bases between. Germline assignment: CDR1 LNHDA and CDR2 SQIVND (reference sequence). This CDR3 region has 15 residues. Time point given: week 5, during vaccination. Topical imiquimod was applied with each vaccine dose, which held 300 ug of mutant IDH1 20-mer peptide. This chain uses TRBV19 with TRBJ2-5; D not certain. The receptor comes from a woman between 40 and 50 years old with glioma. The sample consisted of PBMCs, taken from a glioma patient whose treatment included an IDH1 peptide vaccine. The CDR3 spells CASTKGPPARETQYF. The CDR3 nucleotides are TGTGCCAGTACCAAAGGACCACCCGCAAGGGAGACCCAGTACTTC.